These T cell receptor beta chains were read from a single sample in a study of blood T cell repertoires in COVID-19. This table comes from immunoSEQ multiplex PCR, and its TCRdb copy is limited to in-frame clones, with some not included. The sample holds around 80,000 clones, roughly 85% seen once. The sequencing input was peripheral blood. The receptors derive from a man aged 50 or older with COVID-19, enrolled during active disease. Both conserved end residues are part of each CDR3. The D gene is left open where the match is weak. Only part of the rows carry a size: once, few, many, or a class if the clone is expanded.

DNA,CDR3,V,J,D,size
TGCAGCGTCGGACATTACCCCTACGAGCAGTACTTC,CSVGHYPYEQYF,TRBV29-1,TRBJ2-7,NA,NA
TGTGCCAGCAGTCCGGACTTTAGAACCTCTGGAAACACCATATATTTT,CASSPDFRTSGNTIYF,TRBV27,TRBJ1-3,NA,NA
TGTGCCAGCAGCCTCAGTCCGACGGGGGACTATGGCTACACCTTC,CASSLSPTGDYGYTF,TRBV11-2,TRBJ1-2,NA,NA
TGTGCCAGCAGCTTAGAGACTAGCGGAGCCTACAATGAGCAGTTCTTC,CASSLETSGAYNEQFF,TRBV7-9,TRBJ2-1,TRBD2,NA
TGCGCCAGCAGCCCTAGCGGGAGCTTGTACGAGCAGTACTTC,CASSPSGSLYEQYF,TRBV4-1,TRBJ2-7,TRBD2,NA
TGTGCCAGCAGCTTAGTTTTGCTGGCTGGCTACACCTTC,CASSLVLLAGYTF,TRBV7-2,TRBJ1-2,NA,NA
TGTGCCAGCAGCTTAATTGGGAGCGGCCTATCCTCCTACAATGAGCAGTTCTTC,CASSLIGSGLSSYNEQFF,TRBV7-3,TRBJ2-1,NA,NA
TGTGCCAGCTCACATCCTGACAGGGGGGTAACCTACGAGCAGTACTTC,CASSHPDRGVTYEQYF,TRBV18,TRBJ2-7,TRBD1,NA
TGTGCCAGCAGCTTAATCCTAGCGGGAGGGAATGAGCAGTTCTTC,CASSLILAGGNEQFF,TRBV5-8,TRBJ2-1,TRBD2,NA
TGTGCCACCAGCAAGGCTAGCGGGATTGACATTCAGTACTTC,CATSKASGIDIQYF,TRBV15,TRBJ2-4,TRBD2,NA
TGTGCCAGCAGCCCAGCGTCGTACAATGAGCAGTTCTTC,CASSPASYNEQFF,TRBV7-2,TRBJ2-1,NA,NA
TGTGCCAGTAGTATACAGGGGGCGAGGAACACTGAAGCTTTCTTT,CASSIQGARNTEAFF,TRBV19,TRBJ1-1,TRBD1,NA
TGCAGCACTGTAGCGGGAGGGAGTGGGAATGAGCAGTTCTTC,CSTVAGGSGNEQFF,TRBV29-1,TRBJ2-1,TRBD2,once
TGTGCCAGTAGTTCTTACAGGGGGCACACCGGGGAGCTGTTTTTT,CASSSYRGHTGELFF,TRBV19,TRBJ2-2,TRBD1,NA
TGTGCCAGCAGCCACGGACAGGGAGAGGGTACGCAGTATTTT,CASSHGQGEGTQYF,TRBV11-2,TRBJ2-3,TRBD1,NA
TGTGCCAGCAGCCCTGGGACAGGGCTAGCCAAAAACATTCAGTACTTC,CASSPGTGLAKNIQYF,TRBV7-8,TRBJ2-4,TRBD1,NA
TGTGCCAGCTCACCACCCCCCAAACAAGAGACCCAGTACTTC,CASSPPPKQETQYF,TRBV18,TRBJ2-5,NA,medium-sized
TGTGCCAGCAGCATAGCGGGACAAGCCTACGAGCAGTACTTC,CASSIAGQAYEQYF,TRBV11-2,TRBJ2-7,TRBD2,NA
TGTGCCAGCAGCTTCAGGACAGGGGAAGAGACCCAGTACTTC,CASSFRTGEETQYF,TRBV7-2,TRBJ2-5,TRBD1,NA
TGTGCCAGTAGTATAGGCCCCGACAGTTCCTACGAGCAGTACTTC,CASSIGPDSSYEQYF,TRBV19,TRBJ2-7,NA,NA
TGTGCCAGCAGTCGGACAGGGAACTACTACGAGCAGTACTTC,CASSRTGNYYEQYF,TRBV28,TRBJ2-7,TRBD1,NA
TGTGCCAGTAGTATCTACGACAGGGTTGTGTACTATGGCTACACCTTC,CASSIYDRVVYYGYTF,TRBV19,TRBJ1-2,TRBD1,NA
TGTGCCAGCAGCCAAGGAGGAGATAGCAATCAGCCCCAGCATTTT,CASSQGGDSNQPQHF,TRBV3-1/TRBV3-2,TRBJ1-5,NA,once
TGTGCTAGTGGGGAGTATAACTATGGCTACACCTTC,CASGEYNYGYTF,TRBV12-5,TRBJ1-2,NA,NA
TGTGCCAGCAGTGAAGAGGGGACAGAATTTAATTCACCCCTCCACTTT,CASSEEGTEFNSPLHF,TRBV2,TRBJ1-6,TRBD1,once
TGCGCCAGCAGCTGGAGGGTCACGGGTGGAAATTCACCCCTCCACTTT,CASSWRVTGGNSPLHF,TRBV5-1,TRBJ1-6,NA,NA
TGTGCCAGCTCACCCGGACAGGGAAGGCAGCCCCAGCATTTT,CASSPGQGRQPQHF,TRBV18,TRBJ1-5,TRBD1,once
TGTGCCATCAGTGAAAGTTTTGATACAGCACACGGCTACACCTTC,CAISESFDTAHGYTF,TRBV10-3,TRBJ1-2,NA,once
TGTGCCAGCACCCTCGGACAGGCCGCCGGGGAGCTGTTTTTT,CASTLGQAAGELFF,TRBV6-6,TRBJ2-2,TRBD1,NA
TGTGCCAGCAGTCGAAAAACTCATCGGGGACTAGCGGCCCTAGCACGCACCGGGGAGCTGTTTTTT,CASSRKTHRGLAALARTGELFF,TRBV6-6,TRBJ2-2,TRBD2,NA
TGTGCCAGTAGTGGAAGAGACAGGGGAACTAATGAAAAACTGTTTTTT,CASSGRDRGTNEKLFF,TRBV19,TRBJ1-4,TRBD1,NA
TGTGCCAGCAGTATGGGGACACTTGCCAACCTCCACTTT,CASSMGTLANLHF,TRBV28,TRBJ1-6,NA,NA
TGTGCCAGCAGCCGAACAGGTACCGGGGAGCTGTTTTTT,CASSRTGTGELFF,TRBV5-4,TRBJ2-2,NA,NA
TGTGCCAGAAGCTACGGGACTAGTGAGGATAACTTC,CARSYGTSEDNF,TRBV7-5,TRBJ2-4,NA,NA
TGTGCCAGCAGAGGACTAGCGGAGAACAATGAGCAGTTCTTC,CASRGLAENNEQFF,TRBV27,TRBJ2-1,TRBD2,NA
TGTGCCAGCGGTCGGGTTAGCACAGATACGCAGTATTTT,CASGRVSTDTQYF,TRBV2,TRBJ2-3,NA,NA
TGTGCCAGCAGTGTAGAAGGGGATCAGCCCCAGCATTTT,CASSVEGDQPQHF,TRBV25-1,TRBJ1-5,NA,few
TGTGCCAGCAGTCCGACCCAGGGATGGGGTGTTGAAGCTTTCTTT,CASSPTQGWGVEAFF,TRBV28,TRBJ1-1,NA,NA
TGTGCCAGCAGGCCAGGGGCCGCCACACGGACAGATACGCAGTATTTT,CASRPGAATRTDTQYF,TRBV28,TRBJ2-3,NA,NA
TGTGCCAGCAGTTCCGGGACAGGAAGAAACACCATATATTTT,CASSSGTGRNTIYF,TRBV6-5,TRBJ1-3,TRBD1,NA
TGTGCCAGTAGGTACACAGGGGGTAGTGGCAATCAGCCCCAGCATTTT,CASRYTGGSGNQPQHF,TRBV19,TRBJ1-5,TRBD1,once
TGTGCCAGCAGTAAAACTAGCGGGAGAACAGATACGCAGTATTTT,CASSKTSGRTDTQYF,TRBV27,TRBJ2-3,TRBD2,NA
TGTGCCAGCAGCGTAGCCCCGCCGGGGACTAGCGGGGCCTCTAGCACAGATACGCAGTATTTT,CASSVAPPGTSGASSTDTQYF,TRBV9,TRBJ2-3,TRBD2,few
TGTGCCAGCAGCACCCGGACTAGCGTGGAGGCTGAGCAGTTCTTC,CASSTRTSVEAEQFF,TRBV9,TRBJ2-1,TRBD2,NA
TGTGCCAGCAGCCCTAACCCATTCGCCGGGGAGCTGTTTTTT,CASSPNPFAGELFF,TRBV7-3,TRBJ2-2,NA,NA
TGTGCCAGCGGGGGACTAGCGGGAGCAGATACGCAGTATTTT,CASGGLAGADTQYF,TRBV25-1,TRBJ2-3,TRBD2,NA
TGCAGCGTACAGGGGGAACTCACCGGGGAGCTGTTTTTT,CSVQGELTGELFF,TRBV29-1,TRBJ2-2,TRBD1,NA
TGTGCCAGCAGTTTACTGACTAGCCGCCAAGAGACCCAGTACTTC,CASSLLTSRQETQYF,TRBV28,TRBJ2-5,TRBD2,NA
TGTGCCAGCAGTGACAGGTTCTCTGGAAACACCATATATTTT,CASSDRFSGNTIYF,TRBV6-1,TRBJ1-3,NA,NA
TGTGCCAGCAGCTCCCATTCCGGGGTTGGCGGGGAGACCCAGTACTTC,CASSSHSGVGGETQYF,TRBV9,TRBJ2-5,NA,NA
TGTGCCAGCTCACCTTTCGACTCCACGGATGGCTACACCTTC,CASSPFDSTDGYTF,TRBV18,TRBJ1-2,NA,NA
TGTGCCAGCACCCCCCTCACCGGGGGACAGGGTCGGAACATTCAGTACTTC,CASTPLTGGQGRNIQYF,TRBV11-2,TRBJ2-4,TRBD1,NA